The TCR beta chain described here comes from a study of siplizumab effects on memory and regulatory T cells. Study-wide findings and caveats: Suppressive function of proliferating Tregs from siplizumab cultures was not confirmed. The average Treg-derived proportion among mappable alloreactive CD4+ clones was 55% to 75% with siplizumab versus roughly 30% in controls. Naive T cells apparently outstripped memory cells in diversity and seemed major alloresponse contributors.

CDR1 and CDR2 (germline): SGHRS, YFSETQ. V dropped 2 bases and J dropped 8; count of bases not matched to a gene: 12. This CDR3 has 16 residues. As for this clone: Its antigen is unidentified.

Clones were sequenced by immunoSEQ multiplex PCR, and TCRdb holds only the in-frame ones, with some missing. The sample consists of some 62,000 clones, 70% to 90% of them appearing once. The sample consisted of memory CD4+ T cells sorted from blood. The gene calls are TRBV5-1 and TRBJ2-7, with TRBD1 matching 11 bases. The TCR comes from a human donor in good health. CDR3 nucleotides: TGCGCCAGCAGCTTTCGATCCGGGACAGGGGGAGGCCAGCAGTACTTC. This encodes CASSFRSGTGGGQQYF.